This TCR beta chain was identified in a study of early T cells in non-severe SARS-CoV-2 infection. This clonotype was found a few times. In TCRdb, the 5' RACE reads were re-called with MiXCR into one record per CDR3 protein. The sample has more than 60,000 distinct CDR3 sequences; about 9% are singletons. Germline values: CDR1 SNHLY, CDR2 FYNNEI. J lost 7 bases, V lost 6 bases, and 8 bases had no gene match. There are 14 residues in the CDR3. The V gene is TRBV2, the J gene TRBJ2-1, with 8 bases fitting TRBD2. The clonotype comes from an adult who was a healthcare worker with PCR-confirmed SARS-CoV-2 infection or an uninfected control (not recorded which). Sequenced sample: whole blood. DNA for the CDR3: TGTGCCAGCAGCTCGGGACTAGTTGCGAATGAGCAGTTCTTC. Protein sequence: CASSSGLVANEQFF.